The 20 T cell receptor beta chains below were found in one sample sequenced in a study of regulatory T cells in long-lasting Graves disease. Building the TCR beta libraries relied on iRepertoire HTBI primers, and CDR3 regions underwent Arm-PCR. TCRdb fed the multiplex PCR reads into MiXCR, producing one record per CDR3 protein. The data contain around 360,000 distinct CDR3 sequences, around 15% of them singletons. As to time point: newly diagnosed GD, antithyroid drugs for less than 3 months. RNA isolated from PBMCs was used to make the TCR library. These same data were also listed under a study on T cells in Graves' hyperthyroidism and ophthalmopathy.

The sample was peripheral blood mononuclear cells (PBMCs), taken at new diagnosis, from a patient treated with antithyroid drugs. The source is a woman aged 18-29 years with Graves disease.

In its sample, this clonotype was seen many times. The chain employs TRBV7-9 and TRBJ1-2; possibly TRBD1 for D (6 bases). This CDR3 has 14 residues. Trimming left V 4 bases short and J 7 bases short, with 16 bases between. Germline assignment: CDR1 SEHNR and CDR2 FQNEAQ (reference sequence). Here the CDR3 reads CASSSNGGAGGYTF. CDR3 nucleotide sequence: TGTGCCAGCAGCTCTAACGGGGGCGCGGGTGGCTACACCTTC.

This clonotype was observed many times. The chain has TRBV6-5 and TRBJ2-3, with 7 nucleotides matching TRBD2. This CDR3 is 16 amino acids long. J lost 2 bases, V lost 0 bases, and 5 bases had no gene match. Germline lookup yields CDR1 MNHEY and CDR2 SVGAGI. The DNA of the CDR3 is TGTGCCAGCAGTTACTCTCCTAGCGGTAACACAGATACGCAGTATTTT. It yields the protein CASSYSPSGNTDTQYF.

This clonotype was recorded many times. This chain uses TRBV5-1 with TRBJ2-1; the match to TRBD2 covers 12 bases. Looked up from germline, CDR1 is SGHRS and CDR2 is YFSETQ. This CDR3 has 14 amino acids. The V and J ends lost 3 bases and 10 bases, in that order; junction bases with no gene match: 5. CDR3 in amino acids: CASSWTSGEGEQFF. CDR3 coding DNA: TGCGCCAGCAGCTGGACTAGCGGGGAAGGAGAGCAGTTCTTC.

This rearrangement joins TRBV11-3 to TRBJ1-3; no firm D call. V was cut by 5 bases and J by 8 bases, with 19 bases left in between. In germline, CDR1 is SGHNT, CDR2 YENEEA. The CDR3 spans 15 residues. The CDR3 reads CASSAPGPEQYTIYF. The CDR3, as DNA: TGTGCCAGCAGCGCTCCGGGCCCGGAGCAGTACACCATATATTTT.

This clonotype was detected many times. The chain couples TRBV20-1 to TRBJ2-5, with D maybe TRBD2 (5 bases). CDR1 and CDR2 from the germline V gene are DFQATT and SNEGSKA (reference sequence). The V and J ends lost 1 base and 5 bases respectively, with 8 bases between them. This CDR3 comprises 12 residues. The CDR3: CSARGLAETQYF. The CDR3 DNA is TGCAGTGCTAGAGGGCTAGCTGAGACCCAGTACTTC.

This clonotype was seen ten or more times. The chain couples TRBV6-1 to TRBJ2-1; perhaps TRBD2 as D (6 bases). The CDR3 contains 15 residues. CDR1 MNHNS and CDR2 SASEGT come from the germline V gene. Trimming removed 6 bases from V and 6 bases from J, with 18 bases in between. Written as DNA, the CDR3 is TGTGCCAGCAGGCGAGCGGAGGGCCGGTTCAATGAGCAGTTCTTC. Its protein is CASRRAEGRFNEQFF.

The chain employs TRBV7-2 and TRBJ2-5, with 10 bases fitting TRBD2. CDR1 and CDR2 from the germline V gene are SGHTA and FQGNSA. Trimming removed 4 bases from V and 6 bases from J; junction bases left unmatched: 8. The CDR3 is 15 amino acids. In DNA, the CDR3 is TGTGCCAGCAGCTCCCAGCGGGGGGGGCGGCAGACCCAGTACTTC. Protein product: CASSSQRGGRQTQYF.

The chain links TRBV5-1 to TRBJ2-1; TRBD2 aligns across 7 bases. In germline, CDR1 is SGHRS, CDR2 YFSETQ. There are 17 residues in the CDR3. The V segment lost 0 bases and the J segment 0 bases; nucleotides outside the gene matches: 6. The CDR3 nucleotides read TGCGCCAGCAGCTTGGGGCCTAGCGGTAGCTCCTACAATGAGCAGTTCTTC. Translating gives CASSLGPSGSSYNEQFF.

This clonotype has a count of ten or more. The chain employs TRBV7-9 and TRBJ2-2; no definite D call. This CDR3 has 13 residues. Trimming shortened V by 7 bases and J by 3 bases, and 9 bases separated the two germline ends. Germline V gives CDR1 SEHNR, CDR2 FQNEAQ (reference sequence). The chain's CDR3 is CASTYWDTGELFF. The CDR3 bases are TGTGCCAGCACCTACTGGGACACCGGGGAGCTGTTTTTT. The whole variable domain, filled in from reference TRBV7-9 and TRBJ2-2, reads DTGVSQNPRHKITKRGQNVTFRCDPISEHNRLYWYRQTLGQGPEFLTYFQNEAQLEKSRLLSDRFSAERPKGSFSTLEIQRTEQGDSAMYLCASTYWDTGELFFGEGSRLTVL.

The J gene is TRBJ2-7, the V gene TRBV2, with D perhaps being TRBD1 or TRBD2 (6 bases each). Between the trimmed V and J ends, which lost 2 bases and 0 bases, there was a span of 8 bases. This CDR3 contains 14 residues. Germline CDR1 and CDR2: SNHLY and FYNNEI. This CDR3 reads CASSERGPSYEQYF. The CDR3 DNA follows: TGTGCCAGCAGTGAACGGGGGCCCTCCTACGAGCAGTACTTC.

Comments on this clonotype: It may be a read error: a sequence one base away is much more abundant. The V gene is TRBV3-1, the J gene TRBJ1-1, with a weak D call TRBD1 (5 bases). The CDR3 length is 14 residues. CDR1 and CDR2 (germline): LGHDT, YNNKEL (reference sequence). Here the CDR3 DNA reads TGTGCCAGCGGCCAGGCCGACAGTCGGACTGAAGCTTTCTTT. It yields the protein CASGQADSRTEAFF.

The genes are TRBV27 and TRBJ2-7, with D possibly being TRBD1 or TRBD2 (7 bases each). The CDR3 length is 15 residues. Per the germline V gene, CDR1 is MNHEY and CDR2 is SMNVEV (reference sequence). V gave up 5 bases and J gave up 3 bases, with 17 bases separating them. The CDR3 is CASSPGGASVYEQYF. In nucleotides, the CDR3 is TGTGCCAGCAGTCCAGGGGGGGCTTCCGTCTACGAGCAGTACTTC.

The table lists this clonotype with many counts. For the CDR3, the DNA is TGTGCCAGCAGCCCAGGGGTAAATTCACCCCTCCACTTT. It yields the protein CASSPGVNSPLHF. V usage is TRBV18 and J usage is TRBJ1-6, with a weak D call TRBD1 (6 bases). This CDR3 has 13 residues. Germline loops: CDR1 KGHSH, CDR2 LQKENI. Between the trimmed V and J ends, which lost 8 bases and 7 bases, there was a span of 12 bases.

The CDR3 reads CSVGIGSSYNEQFF. CDR3 coding DNA: TGCAGCGTTGGTATAGGGAGCTCCTACAATGAGCAGTTCTTC. V gene TRBV29-1 combines with J gene TRBJ2-1; TRBD2 might be the D (5 bases). Trimming stripped 4 bases from V and 0 bases from J, with 10 bases between. Germline V gene sequence: CDR1 SQVTM, CDR2 ANQGSEA. CDR3 length equals 14 residues.

This clonotype was recorded at least ten times. V gene TRBV3-1 combines with J gene TRBJ1-1; possible D gene TRBD1, 5 bases. The CDR3 consists of 15 residues. Germline CDR1 LGHDT, CDR2 YNNKEL (reference sequence). Trimming removed 3 bases from V and 1 base from J, with 12 bases in between. CDR3 sequence reads: CASSHPRGGNTEAFF. CDR3 bases: TGTGCCAGCAGCCATCCCCGGGGGGGGAACACTGAAGCTTTCTTT.

This clonotype has a handful of counts. The junction differs from germline at one of its ends, possibly a read error. The rearrangement joins TRBV11-2 to TRBJ1-1, with D unresolved. The germline V gene has CDR1 SGHAT and CDR2 FQNNGV. The CDR3 sequence is 16 residues long. Written as DNA, the CDR3 is TGTGCCAGCAGCTTAGAGGTTCGGAGAGGGTTCACTCAAGCTTTCTTT. It codes for CASSLEVRRGFTQAFF.

This clonotype was observed a handful of times. This chain links TRBV7-6 with TRBJ2-5, with D perhaps matching TRBD1 (6 bases). With 3 bases removed from V and 9 bases from J, the gap between germline ends came to 11 bases. The CDR3 has 12 amino acids. Germline values: CDR1 SGHVS, CDR2 FNYEAQ. The CDR3 here is CASSFSGVPQYF. CDR3 DNA sequence: TGTGCCAGCAGCTTTTCAGGGGTGCCCCAGTACTTC.

This clonotype was seen repeatedly, ten times or more. The chain couples TRBV28 to TRBJ2-3; D is possibly TRBD2 (6 bases). Trimming shortened V by 6 bases and J by 4 bases, and 20 bases separated the two germline ends. This CDR3 region has 16 residues. From germline, CDR1 is MDHEN and CDR2 SYDVKM. Here the CDR3 reads CASSRPLAGRSDTQYF. In DNA, the CDR3 is TGTGCCAGCAGCCGCCCACTCGCGGGAAGGTCAGATACGCAGTATTTT.

This clonotype was seen many times. This chain links TRBV28 with TRBJ2-3, with 10 bases identical to TRBD2. This CDR3 is 13 amino acids long. Trimming at V came to 5 bases and at J to 6 bases, leaving 2 bases not matched to a gene. The germline V gene encodes CDR1 MDHEN and CDR2 SYDVKM. CDR3: CASSSGRGDTQYF. For the CDR3, the DNA is TGTGCCAGCAGTAGCGGGAGGGGTGATACGCAGTATTTT.

In its sample, this clonotype was seen a few times. The genes are TRBV11-1 and TRBJ1-1, with D uncertain. Trimming removed 8 bases from V and 5 bases from J, with 15 bases in between. Per the germline V gene, CDR1 is SGHAT and CDR2 is FQDESV (reference sequence). This CDR3 region has 13 residues. The CDR3: CASGPLGRTEAFF. The CDR3 bases are TGTGCCAGCGGACCCCTCGGGAGGACTGAAGCTTTCTTT.